A selection of T cell receptor beta chains follows, all from one sample in a study of early stage breast cancer tumors. Some clones are missing from TCRdb's copy, which holds only in-frame ones; the method was immunoSEQ multiplex PCR. The table includes about 19,000 clones, approximately 82% detected once. Sequences were obtained from blood. The receptor set was obtained from a person aged 65-85 years with breast cancer. Both conserved end residues are part of each CDR3. Fields, in order: CDR3 length, D gene, clone size, V gene, J gene, CDR3 DNA, CDR3 protein. A D gene is named only where the DNA matches it firmly. The size entry is marked missing in some rows and otherwise reads once, few, many or a size class.

length: 16; D: TRBD2; size: -; V: TRBV9; J: TRBJ2-3; DNA: TGTGCCAGCAGCCCACGCGGCCGGGGGGGGGCAGATACGCAGTATTTT; CDR3: CASSPRGRGGADTQYF
length: 13; D: TRBD1; size: -; V: TRBV19; J: TRBJ1-2; DNA: TGTGCCAGTAGTATCCTGACAGGGTTGGGCTACACCTTC; CDR3: CASSILTGLGYTF
length: 14; D: -; size: -; V: TRBV28; J: TRBJ2-7; DNA: TGTGCCAGCAGTTTAGCACAGGGTGCCTACGAGCAGTACTTC; CDR3: CASSLAQGAYEQYF
length: 15; D: -; size: -; V: TRBV5-6; J: TRBJ2-7; DNA: TGTGCCAGCAGCCCCTGGGGAGCGAGCTCCTACGAGCAGTACTTC; CDR3: CASSPWGASSYEQYF
length: 15; D: TRBD1; size: -; V: TRBV18; J: TRBJ2-3; DNA: TGTGCCAGCTCACCACGGGACAGGGACGGAGATACGCAGTATTTT; CDR3: CASSPRDRDGDTQYF
length: 12; D: -; size: -; V: TRBV21-1; J: TRBJ2-7; DNA: TGTGCCAGCAGCTTCCGTGAGGGATGGGCAGACTTC; CDR3: CASSFREGWADF
length: 14; D: TRBD2; size: -; V: TRBV7-8; J: TRBJ2-1; DNA: TGTGCCAGCAGTCGCGGGGGGGCCCGCAATGAGCAGTTCTTC; CDR3: CASSRGGARNEQFF
length: 14; D: -; size: -; V: TRBV5-6; J: TRBJ1-4; DNA: TGTGCCAGCAGCTTAGCCCAGCGAGGTGAAAAACTGTTTTTT; CDR3: CASSLAQRGEKLFF
length: 15; D: TRBD1; size: few; V: TRBV7-3; J: TRBJ2-7; DNA: TGTGCCAGCAGCTTAGCCCGGGACAGAGTCCACGAGCAGTACTTC; CDR3: CASSLARDRVHEQYF
length: 14; D: TRBD2; size: -; V: TRBV30; J: TRBJ2-5; DNA: TGTGCCTGGAAAACTAGCGGGGGGGCCGAGACCCAGTACTTC; CDR3: CAWKTSGGAETQYF
length: 16; D: -; size: -; V: TRBV27; J: TRBJ1-1; DNA: TGTGCCAGCAGTTTAGGATGGGCAGGGGTTTACACTGAAGCTTTCTTT; CDR3: CASSLGWAGVYTEAFF
length: 13; D: -; size: -; V: TRBV28; J: TRBJ1-1; DNA: TGTGCCAGCAGCCGAGACCGAGCGTATGAAGCTTTCTTT; CDR3: CASSRDRAYEAFF
length: 15; D: -; size: -; V: TRBV7-9; J: TRBJ2-5; DNA: TGTGCCAGCAGCTTAGCGGGAAGGGGCGCTGAGACCCAGTACTTC; CDR3: CASSLAGRGAETQYF
length: 15; D: TRBD1; size: -; V: TRBV19; J: TRBJ1-6; DNA: TGTGCCAGTAGTATAGGGGACAGGGGTAATTCACCCCTCCACTTT; CDR3: CASSIGDRGNSPLHF
length: 14; D: TRBD1; size: -; V: TRBV18; J: TRBJ1-4; DNA: TGTGCCAGCTCACCGACAGGGCATAATGAAAAACTGTTTTTT; CDR3: CASSPTGHNEKLFF
length: 15; D: TRBD2; size: -; V: TRBV7-2; J: TRBJ2-2; DNA: TGTGCCAGCAGCCCATTAGCGGGGGGGCCCGGGGAGCTGTTTTTT; CDR3: CASSPLAGGPGELFF
length: 14; D: -; size: -; V: TRBV2; J: TRBJ1-1; DNA: TGTGCCAGCAGTGCAGGCCGCCAGGCAGCAGAAGCTTTCTTT; CDR3: CASSAGRQAAEAFF
length: 13; D: -; size: once; V: TRBV19; J: TRBJ2-3; DNA: TGTGCCAGTAGTATACAGGGCCCAGATACGCAGTATTTT; CDR3: CASSIQGPDTQYF
length: 16; D: -; size: -; V: TRBV11-2; J: TRBJ2-1; DNA: TGTGCCAGCAGCTTAGGGAGCTTAGCCTCTTACAATGAGCAGTTCTTC; CDR3: CASSLGSLASYNEQFF
length: 15; D: TRBD2; size: -; V: TRBV5-4; J: TRBJ2-2; DNA: TGTGCCAGCAGCAAGGGACTAGCGGGTATCGGGGAGCTGTTTTTT; CDR3: CASSKGLAGIGELFF
length: 14; D: -; size: -; V: TRBV23-1; J: TRBJ1-1; DNA: TGCGCCAGCAGTCAACACACCTTGAACACTGAAGCTTTCTTT; CDR3: CASSQHTLNTEAFF
length: 17; D: TRBD1; size: -; V: TRBV27; J: TRBJ1-1; DNA: TGTGCCAGCAGTCCCCCGGACAGGGGGCCGCAGGACACTGAAGCTTTCTTT; CDR3: CASSPPDRGPQDTEAFF
length: 15; D: -; size: -; V: TRBV6-1; J: TRBJ2-1; DNA: TGTGCCAGCAGTGAAATGGCGGCTTCCTACAATGAGCAGTTCTTC; CDR3: CASSEMAASYNEQFF